This entry features one T cell receptor (beta chain) sequence. The CDR3 spans 15 residues. With 2 bases clipped from V and 7 bases from J, the junction kept 6 bases outside the gene matches. Germline CDR1 and CDR2: SGHNT and YYREEE (reference sequence). Under the authors' procedure: Reference gene primer amplification gave nucleated cell count estimates. Produced via immunoSEQ multiplex PCR; TCRdb's table is partial and in-frame only. V and J calls and clone size are as listed in that table; D and trimming were resolved from the DNA. The profile shows some 190,000 clones, about 83% of them singletons. The data derive from a study of blood T cell repertoires in COVID-19.

The receptor was derived from a man aged 40-50 years with acute COVID-19. Sequenced input: PBMCs or T cells enriched from blood (not recorded which). The V and J genes are TRBV5-4 and TRBJ1-1, with 12 positions matching TRBD1. CDR3 DNA: TGTGCCAGCAGCTTCGGGACAGGGGGCTGGAATGAAGCTTTCTTT. It encodes CASSFGTGGWNEAFF.